This T cell receptor beta chain was sequenced during a study of blood T cells in healthy people across ages. In its sample, this clonotype was seen many times. CDR1 and CDR2 (germline): SGHTA, FQGNSA. Between the trimmed V and J ends, which lost 4 bases and 6 bases, there was a span of 8 bases. The CDR3 length is 12 residues. The second PCR ran roughly 6 to 11 cycles with a sample-barcoded 5' primer and J-beta primers. One entry per CDR3 protein results from TCRdb running MiXCR on the 5' RACE reads. The sample contains some 1.5 million distinct CDR3 sequences, 28% of which appear only once. This receptor was obtained from a woman aged 25 to 39 in good health. Specimen: blood. This chain links TRBV7-2 with TRBJ2-3; D is perhaps TRBD2 (5 bases). CDR3 protein: CASSWTPDTQYF. CDR3 nucleotides: TGTGCCAGCAGCTGGACTCCTGATACGCAGTATTTT. The full variable domain, rest sourced from reference TRBV7-2 and TRBJ2-3, is GAGVSQSPSNKVTEKGKDVELRCDPISGHTALYWYRQSLGQGLEFLIYFQGNSAPDKSGLPSDRFSAERTGGSVSTLTIQRTQQEDSAVYLCASSWTPDTQYFGPGTRLTVL.